Reported below is one T cell receptor (beta chain). Its antigen is unidentified. Assay: immunoSEQ multiplex PCR; the TCRdb copy retains only in-frame clones and omits some. The sample contains roughly 33,000 clones, around 90% of which appear only once. The data stem from a study of T cells in localized non-small cell lung cancer. Overall study findings and caveats: Patients showing higher blood T cell density tended to see longer overall survival. Researchers found a median approximately 55 of the top 100 tumor clones in adjacent lung. Adjacent uninvolved lung had the highest clonality, suggesting focused antigen responses. Tumor samples were not multi-region, leaving intratumor heterogeneity unexcluded.

CDR1 is SGHAT and CDR2 is FQNNGV in the germline V gene. V gave up 1 base and J gave up 5 bases, with 14 bases separating them. This CDR3 contains 16 residues. Sequenced here: peripheral blood, sampled before any cancer treatment. The chain combines TRBV11-2 with TRBJ1-4, with unresolved D. The TCR was taken from a man aged 40 to 70 with stage I lung adenocarcinoma. CDR3 bases: TGTGCCAGCAGCTTAGGGTGGCCAGGCCGAAATGAAAAACTGTTTTTT. This encodes CASSLGWPGRNEKLFF.